Reported below is one TCR beta chain. The antigen remains unidentified. The data stem from a study of shared clonotypes between healthy human individuals. Trimming removed 3 bases at V and 3 bases at J, with 16 bases between. Germline V gives CDR1 GTSNPN, CDR2 SVGIG (reference sequence). This CDR3 has 15 residues. Findings of the study overall: In contrast to clonotypes shared by all four donors, non-shared clonotypes had lower generation probabilities. Larger richness was generally estimated for naive than memory subsets.

Profiling relied on immunoSEQ multiplex PCR, and the TCRdb table lists in-frame clones only, not all of them. Of more than 150,000 clones detected, approximately 95% appear once; the ten largest clones hold 0.067%. Each sample came from a Caucasian adult donor living in Nashville, Tennessee. The TCR sequence derives from a woman aged 25 to 39 in good health. Sequencing was carried out using naive CD4+ T cells sorted from blood. The subset: CD45RA+ positively selected. This rearrangement joins TRBV30 to TRBJ2-3; tentatively, D is TRBD2 (6 bases). CDR3 region: CAWSPNRGKTDTQYF. CDR3 sequence (DNA): TGTGCCTGGAGCCCCAATCGGGGGAAGACAGATACGCAGTATTTT.